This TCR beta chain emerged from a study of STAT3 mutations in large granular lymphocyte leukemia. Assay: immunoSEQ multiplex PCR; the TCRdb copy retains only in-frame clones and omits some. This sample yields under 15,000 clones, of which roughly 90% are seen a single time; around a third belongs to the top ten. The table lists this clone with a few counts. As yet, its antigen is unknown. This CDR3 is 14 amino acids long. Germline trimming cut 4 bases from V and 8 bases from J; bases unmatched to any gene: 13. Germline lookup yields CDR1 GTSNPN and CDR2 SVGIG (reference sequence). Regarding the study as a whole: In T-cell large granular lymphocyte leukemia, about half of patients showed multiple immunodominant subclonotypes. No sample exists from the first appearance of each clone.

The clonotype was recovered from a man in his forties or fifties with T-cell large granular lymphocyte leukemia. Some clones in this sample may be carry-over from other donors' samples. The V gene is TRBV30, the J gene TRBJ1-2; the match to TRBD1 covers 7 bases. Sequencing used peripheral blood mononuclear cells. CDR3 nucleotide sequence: TGTGCCTGGACGTATGATACAGGGGCCGGGGGCTACACCTTC. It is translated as CAWTYDTGAGGYTF. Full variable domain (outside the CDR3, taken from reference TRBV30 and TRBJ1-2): SQTIHQWPATLVQPVGSPLSLECTVEGTSNPNLYWYRQAAGRGLQLLFYSVGIGQISSEVPQNLSASRPQDRQFILSSKKLLLSDSGFYLCAWTYDTGAGGYTFGSGTRLTVV.